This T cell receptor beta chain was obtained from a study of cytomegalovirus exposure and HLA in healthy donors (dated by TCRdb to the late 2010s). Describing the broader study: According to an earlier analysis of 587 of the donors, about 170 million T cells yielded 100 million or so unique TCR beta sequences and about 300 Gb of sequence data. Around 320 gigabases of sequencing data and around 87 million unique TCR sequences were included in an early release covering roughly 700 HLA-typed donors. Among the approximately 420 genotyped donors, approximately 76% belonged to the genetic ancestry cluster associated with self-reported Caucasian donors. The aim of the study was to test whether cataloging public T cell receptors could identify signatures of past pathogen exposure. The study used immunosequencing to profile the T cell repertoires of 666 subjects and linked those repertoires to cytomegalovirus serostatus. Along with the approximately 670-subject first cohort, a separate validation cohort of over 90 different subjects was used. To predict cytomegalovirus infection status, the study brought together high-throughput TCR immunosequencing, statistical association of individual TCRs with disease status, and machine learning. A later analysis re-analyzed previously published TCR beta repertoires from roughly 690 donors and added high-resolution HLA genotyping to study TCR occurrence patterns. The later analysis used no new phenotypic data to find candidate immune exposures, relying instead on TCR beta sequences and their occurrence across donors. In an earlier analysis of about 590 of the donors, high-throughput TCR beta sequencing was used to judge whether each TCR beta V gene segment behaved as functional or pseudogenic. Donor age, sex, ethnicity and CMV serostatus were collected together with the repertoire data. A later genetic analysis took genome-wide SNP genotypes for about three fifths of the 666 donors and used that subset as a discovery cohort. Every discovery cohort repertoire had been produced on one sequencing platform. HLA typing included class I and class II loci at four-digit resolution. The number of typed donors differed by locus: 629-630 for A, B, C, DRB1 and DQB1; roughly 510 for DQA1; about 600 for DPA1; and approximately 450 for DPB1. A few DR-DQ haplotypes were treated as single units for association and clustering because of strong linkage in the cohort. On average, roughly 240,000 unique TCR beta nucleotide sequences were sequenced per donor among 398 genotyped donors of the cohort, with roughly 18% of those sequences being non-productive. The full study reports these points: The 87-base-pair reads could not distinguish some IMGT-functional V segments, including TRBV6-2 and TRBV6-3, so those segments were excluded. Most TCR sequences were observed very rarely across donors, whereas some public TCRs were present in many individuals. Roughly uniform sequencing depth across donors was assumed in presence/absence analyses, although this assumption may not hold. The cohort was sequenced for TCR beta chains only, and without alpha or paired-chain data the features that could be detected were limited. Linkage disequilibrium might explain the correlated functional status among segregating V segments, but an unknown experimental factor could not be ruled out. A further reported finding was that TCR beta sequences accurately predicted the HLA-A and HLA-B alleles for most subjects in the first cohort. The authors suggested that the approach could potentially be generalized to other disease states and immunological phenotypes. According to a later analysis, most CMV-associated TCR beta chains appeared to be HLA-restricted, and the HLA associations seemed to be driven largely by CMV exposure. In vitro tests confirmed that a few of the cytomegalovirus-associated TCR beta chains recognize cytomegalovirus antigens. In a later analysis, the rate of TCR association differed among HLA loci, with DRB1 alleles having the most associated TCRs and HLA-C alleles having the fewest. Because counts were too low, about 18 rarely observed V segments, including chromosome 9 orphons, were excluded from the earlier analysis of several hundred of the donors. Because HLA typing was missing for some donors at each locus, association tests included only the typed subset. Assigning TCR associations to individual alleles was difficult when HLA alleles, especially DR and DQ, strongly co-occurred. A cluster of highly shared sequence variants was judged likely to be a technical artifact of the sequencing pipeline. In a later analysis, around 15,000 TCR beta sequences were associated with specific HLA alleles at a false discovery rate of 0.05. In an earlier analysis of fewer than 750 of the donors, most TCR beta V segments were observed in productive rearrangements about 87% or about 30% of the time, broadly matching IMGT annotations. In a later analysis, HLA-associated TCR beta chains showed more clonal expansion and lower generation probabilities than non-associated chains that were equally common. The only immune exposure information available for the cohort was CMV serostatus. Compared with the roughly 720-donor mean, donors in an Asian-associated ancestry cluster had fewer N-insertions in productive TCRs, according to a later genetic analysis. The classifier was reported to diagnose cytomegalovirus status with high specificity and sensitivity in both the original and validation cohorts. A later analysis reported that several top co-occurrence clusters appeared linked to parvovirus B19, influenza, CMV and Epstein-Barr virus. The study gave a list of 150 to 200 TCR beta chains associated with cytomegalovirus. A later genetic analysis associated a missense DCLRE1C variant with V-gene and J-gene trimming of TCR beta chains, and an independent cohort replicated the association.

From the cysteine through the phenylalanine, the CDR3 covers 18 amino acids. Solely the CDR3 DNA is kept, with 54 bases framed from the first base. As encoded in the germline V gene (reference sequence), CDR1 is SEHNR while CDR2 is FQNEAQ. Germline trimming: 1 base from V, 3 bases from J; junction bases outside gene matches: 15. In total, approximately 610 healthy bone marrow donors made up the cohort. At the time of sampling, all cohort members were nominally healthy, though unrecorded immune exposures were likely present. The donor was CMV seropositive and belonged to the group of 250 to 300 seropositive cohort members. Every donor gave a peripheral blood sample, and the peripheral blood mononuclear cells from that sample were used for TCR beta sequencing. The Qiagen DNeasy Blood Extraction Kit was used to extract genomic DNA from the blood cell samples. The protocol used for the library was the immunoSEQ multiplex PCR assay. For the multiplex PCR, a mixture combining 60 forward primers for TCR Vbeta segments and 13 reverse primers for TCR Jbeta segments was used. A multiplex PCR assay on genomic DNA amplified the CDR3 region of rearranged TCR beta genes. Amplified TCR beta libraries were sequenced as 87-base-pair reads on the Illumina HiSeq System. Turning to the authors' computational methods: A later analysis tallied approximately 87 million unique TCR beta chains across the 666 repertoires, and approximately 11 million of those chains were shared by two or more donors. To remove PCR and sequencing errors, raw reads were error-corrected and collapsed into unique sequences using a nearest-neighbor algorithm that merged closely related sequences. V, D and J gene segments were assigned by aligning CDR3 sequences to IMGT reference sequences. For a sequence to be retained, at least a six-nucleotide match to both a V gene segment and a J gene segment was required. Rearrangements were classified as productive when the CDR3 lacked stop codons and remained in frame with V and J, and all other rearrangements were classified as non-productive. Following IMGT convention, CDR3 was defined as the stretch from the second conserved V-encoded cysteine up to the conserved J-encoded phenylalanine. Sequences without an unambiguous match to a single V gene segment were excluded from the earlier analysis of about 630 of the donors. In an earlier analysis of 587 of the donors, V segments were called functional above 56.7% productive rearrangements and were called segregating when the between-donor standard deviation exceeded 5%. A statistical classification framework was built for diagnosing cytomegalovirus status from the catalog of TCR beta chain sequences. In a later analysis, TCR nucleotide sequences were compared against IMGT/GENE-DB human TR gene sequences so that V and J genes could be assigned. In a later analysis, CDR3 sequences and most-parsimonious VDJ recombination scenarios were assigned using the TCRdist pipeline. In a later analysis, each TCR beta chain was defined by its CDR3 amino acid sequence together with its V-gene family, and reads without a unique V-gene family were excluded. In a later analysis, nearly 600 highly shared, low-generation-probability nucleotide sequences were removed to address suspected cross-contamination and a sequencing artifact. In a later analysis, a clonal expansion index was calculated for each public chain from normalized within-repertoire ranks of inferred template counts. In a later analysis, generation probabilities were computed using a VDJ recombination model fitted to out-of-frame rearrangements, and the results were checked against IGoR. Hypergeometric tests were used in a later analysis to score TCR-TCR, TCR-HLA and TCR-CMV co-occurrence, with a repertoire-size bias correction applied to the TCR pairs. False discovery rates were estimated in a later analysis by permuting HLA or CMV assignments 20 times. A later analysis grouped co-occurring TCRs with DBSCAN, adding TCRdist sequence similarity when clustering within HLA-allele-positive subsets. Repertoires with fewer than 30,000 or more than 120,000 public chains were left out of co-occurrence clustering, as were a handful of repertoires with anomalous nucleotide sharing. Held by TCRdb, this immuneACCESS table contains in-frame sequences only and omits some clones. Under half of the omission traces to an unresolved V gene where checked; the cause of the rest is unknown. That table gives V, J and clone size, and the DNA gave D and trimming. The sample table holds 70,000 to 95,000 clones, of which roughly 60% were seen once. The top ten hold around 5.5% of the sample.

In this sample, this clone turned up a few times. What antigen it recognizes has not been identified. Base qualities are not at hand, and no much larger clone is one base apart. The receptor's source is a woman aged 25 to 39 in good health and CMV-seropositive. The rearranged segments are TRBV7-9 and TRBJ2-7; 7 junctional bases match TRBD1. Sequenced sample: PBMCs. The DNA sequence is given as TGTGCCAGCAGCTTAGTGCTAACCAGGACAGGTGGGAACTACGAGCAGTACTTC. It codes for CASSLVLTRTGGNYEQYF.